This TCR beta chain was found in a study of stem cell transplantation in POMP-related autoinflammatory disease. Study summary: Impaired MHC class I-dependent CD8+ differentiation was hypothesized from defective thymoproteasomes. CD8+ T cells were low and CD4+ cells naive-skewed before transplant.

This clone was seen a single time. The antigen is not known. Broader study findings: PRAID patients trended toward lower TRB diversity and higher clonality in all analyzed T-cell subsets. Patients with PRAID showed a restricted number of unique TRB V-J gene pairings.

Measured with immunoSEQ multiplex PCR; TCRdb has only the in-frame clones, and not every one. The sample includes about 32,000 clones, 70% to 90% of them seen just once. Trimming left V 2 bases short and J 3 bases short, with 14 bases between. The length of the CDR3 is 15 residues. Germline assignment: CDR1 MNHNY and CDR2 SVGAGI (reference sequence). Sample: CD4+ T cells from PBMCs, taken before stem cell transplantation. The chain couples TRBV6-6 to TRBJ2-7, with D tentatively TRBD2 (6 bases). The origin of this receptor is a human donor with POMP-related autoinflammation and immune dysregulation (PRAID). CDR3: CASSYGGNGGYEQYF. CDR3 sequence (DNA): TGTGCCAGCAGTTACGGGGGGAACGGTGGCTACGAGCAGTACTTC.